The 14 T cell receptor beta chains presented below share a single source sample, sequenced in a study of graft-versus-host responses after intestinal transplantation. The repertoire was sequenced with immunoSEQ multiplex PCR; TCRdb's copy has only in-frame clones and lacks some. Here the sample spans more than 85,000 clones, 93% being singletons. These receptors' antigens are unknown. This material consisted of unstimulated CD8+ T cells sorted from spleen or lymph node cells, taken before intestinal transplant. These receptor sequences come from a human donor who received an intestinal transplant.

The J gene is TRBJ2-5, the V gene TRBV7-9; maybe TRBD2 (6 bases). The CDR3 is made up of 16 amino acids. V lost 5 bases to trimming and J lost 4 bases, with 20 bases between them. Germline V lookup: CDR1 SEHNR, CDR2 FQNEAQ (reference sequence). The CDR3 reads CASSPPGSGLGETQYF. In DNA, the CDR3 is TGTGCCAGCAGCCCCCCGGGCTCGGGACTCGGAGAGACCCAGTACTTC.

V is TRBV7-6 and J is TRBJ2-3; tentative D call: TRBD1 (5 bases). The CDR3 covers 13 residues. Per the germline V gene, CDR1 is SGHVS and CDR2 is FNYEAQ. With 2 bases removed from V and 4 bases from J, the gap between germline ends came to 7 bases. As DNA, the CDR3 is TGTGCCAGCAGCTTACAGGGTGCAGATACGCAGTATTTT. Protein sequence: CASSLQGADTQYF.

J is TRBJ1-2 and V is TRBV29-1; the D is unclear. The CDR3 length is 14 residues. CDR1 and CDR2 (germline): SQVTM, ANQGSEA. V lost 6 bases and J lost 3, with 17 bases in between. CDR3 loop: CSVAPPDTYYGYTF. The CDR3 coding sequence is TGCAGCGTCGCCCCTCCCGACACCTACTATGGCTACACCTTC.

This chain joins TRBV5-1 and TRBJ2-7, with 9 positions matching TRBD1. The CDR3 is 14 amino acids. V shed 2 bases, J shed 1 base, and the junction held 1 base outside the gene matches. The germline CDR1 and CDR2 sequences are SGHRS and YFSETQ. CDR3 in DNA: TGCGCCAGCAGCTTTGGGACAGGGTCCTACGAGCAGTACTTC. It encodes CASSFGTGSYEQYF. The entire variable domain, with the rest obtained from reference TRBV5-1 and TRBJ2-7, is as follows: KAGVTQTPRYLIKTRGQQVTLSCSPISGHRSVSWYQQTPGQGLQFLFEYFSETQRNKGNFPGRFSGRQFSNSRSEMNVSTLELGDSALYLCASSFGTGSYEQYFGPGTRLTVT.

CDR3 in amino acids: CASSLTANTGELFF. CDR3 sequence (DNA): TGCGCCAGCAGCTTGACCGCGAACACCGGGGAGCTGTTTTTT. The gene calls are TRBV5-1 and TRBJ2-2; D gene uncertain. The CDR3 runs to 14 residues. The germline V gene has CDR1 SGHRS and CDR2 YFSETQ. V gave up 1 base and J gave up 0 bases, with 4 bases separating them. Combining the CDR3 with reference TRBV5-1 and TRBJ2-2 gives the whole variable domain KAGVTQTPRYLIKTRGQQVTLSCSPISGHRSVSWYQQTPGQGLQFLFEYFSETQRNKGNFPGRFSGRQFSNSRSEMNVSTLELGDSALYLCASSLTANTGELFFGEGSRLTVL.

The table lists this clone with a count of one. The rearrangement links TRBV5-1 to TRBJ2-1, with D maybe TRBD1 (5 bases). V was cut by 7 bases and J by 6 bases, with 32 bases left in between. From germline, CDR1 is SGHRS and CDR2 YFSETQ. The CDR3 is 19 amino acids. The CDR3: CASESKGYVAGFRRNEQFF. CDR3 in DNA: TGCGCCAGCGAATCAAAGGGGTATGTAGCTGGATTTCGGCGCAATGAGCAGTTCTTC.

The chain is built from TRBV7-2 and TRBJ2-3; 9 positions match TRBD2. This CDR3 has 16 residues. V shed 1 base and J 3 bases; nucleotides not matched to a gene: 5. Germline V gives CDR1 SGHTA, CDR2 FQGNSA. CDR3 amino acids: CASSLDAGGPTDTQYF. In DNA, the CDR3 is TGTGCCAGCAGCTTAGACGCGGGAGGGCCTACAGATACGCAGTATTTT.

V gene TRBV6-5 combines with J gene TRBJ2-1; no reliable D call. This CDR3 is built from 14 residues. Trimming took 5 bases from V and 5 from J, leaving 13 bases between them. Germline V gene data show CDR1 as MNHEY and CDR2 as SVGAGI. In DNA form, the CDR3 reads TGTGCCAGCAGTCAAAGGGTTTTGGACAATGAGCAGTTCTTC. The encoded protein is CASSQRVLDNEQFF.

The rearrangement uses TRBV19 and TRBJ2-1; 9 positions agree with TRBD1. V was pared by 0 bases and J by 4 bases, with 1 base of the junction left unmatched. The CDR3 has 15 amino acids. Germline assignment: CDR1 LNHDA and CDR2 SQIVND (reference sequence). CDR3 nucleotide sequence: TGTGCCAGTAGTATAGACGGGACAGGGTACAATGAGCAGTTCTTC. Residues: CASSIDGTGYNEQFF.

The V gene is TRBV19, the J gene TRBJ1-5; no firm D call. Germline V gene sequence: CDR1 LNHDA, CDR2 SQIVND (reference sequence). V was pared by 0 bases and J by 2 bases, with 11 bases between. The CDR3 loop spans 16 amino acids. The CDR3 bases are TGTGCCAGTAGTATAGATATGTGGGGAGGCAATCAGCCCCAGCATTTT. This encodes CASSIDMWGGNQPQHF. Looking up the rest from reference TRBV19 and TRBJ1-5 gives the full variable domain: DGGITQSPKYLFRKEGQNVTLSCEQNLNHDAMYWYRQDPGQGLRLIYYSQIVNDFQKGDIAEGYSVSREKKESFPLTVTSAQKNPTAFYLCASSIDMWGGNQPQHFGDGTRLSIL.

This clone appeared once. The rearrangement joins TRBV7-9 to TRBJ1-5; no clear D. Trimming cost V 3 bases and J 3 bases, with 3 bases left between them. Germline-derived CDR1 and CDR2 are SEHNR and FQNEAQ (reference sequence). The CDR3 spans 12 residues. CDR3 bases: TGTGCCAGCAGCTTCTTCAATCAGCCCCAGCATTTT. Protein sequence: CASSFFNQPQHF.

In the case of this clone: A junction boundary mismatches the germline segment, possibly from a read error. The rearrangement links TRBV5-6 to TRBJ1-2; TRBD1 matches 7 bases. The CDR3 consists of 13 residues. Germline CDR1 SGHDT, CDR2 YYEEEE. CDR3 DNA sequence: TGTGCCAGCAGTTTGGGACAGCACTATGGCTACACCTTC. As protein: CASSLGQHYGYTF.

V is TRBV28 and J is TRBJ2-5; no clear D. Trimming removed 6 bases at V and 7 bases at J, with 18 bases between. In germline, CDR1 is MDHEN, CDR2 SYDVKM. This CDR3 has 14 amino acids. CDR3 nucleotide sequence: TGTGCCAGCAGGGGTTTTCAAAAGGGATGGACCCAGTACTTC. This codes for CASRGFQKGWTQYF.

CDR3 in DNA: TGTGCCAGCAGCTTGGGCAATGAGCAGTTCTTC. Protein sequence: CASSLGNEQFF. The gene calls are TRBV7-2 and TRBJ2-1; no clear D gene. This CDR3 region has 11 residues. Per the germline V gene, CDR1 is SGHTA and CDR2 is FQGNSA. V lost 3 bases, J lost 6 bases, and 3 bases lay in between.